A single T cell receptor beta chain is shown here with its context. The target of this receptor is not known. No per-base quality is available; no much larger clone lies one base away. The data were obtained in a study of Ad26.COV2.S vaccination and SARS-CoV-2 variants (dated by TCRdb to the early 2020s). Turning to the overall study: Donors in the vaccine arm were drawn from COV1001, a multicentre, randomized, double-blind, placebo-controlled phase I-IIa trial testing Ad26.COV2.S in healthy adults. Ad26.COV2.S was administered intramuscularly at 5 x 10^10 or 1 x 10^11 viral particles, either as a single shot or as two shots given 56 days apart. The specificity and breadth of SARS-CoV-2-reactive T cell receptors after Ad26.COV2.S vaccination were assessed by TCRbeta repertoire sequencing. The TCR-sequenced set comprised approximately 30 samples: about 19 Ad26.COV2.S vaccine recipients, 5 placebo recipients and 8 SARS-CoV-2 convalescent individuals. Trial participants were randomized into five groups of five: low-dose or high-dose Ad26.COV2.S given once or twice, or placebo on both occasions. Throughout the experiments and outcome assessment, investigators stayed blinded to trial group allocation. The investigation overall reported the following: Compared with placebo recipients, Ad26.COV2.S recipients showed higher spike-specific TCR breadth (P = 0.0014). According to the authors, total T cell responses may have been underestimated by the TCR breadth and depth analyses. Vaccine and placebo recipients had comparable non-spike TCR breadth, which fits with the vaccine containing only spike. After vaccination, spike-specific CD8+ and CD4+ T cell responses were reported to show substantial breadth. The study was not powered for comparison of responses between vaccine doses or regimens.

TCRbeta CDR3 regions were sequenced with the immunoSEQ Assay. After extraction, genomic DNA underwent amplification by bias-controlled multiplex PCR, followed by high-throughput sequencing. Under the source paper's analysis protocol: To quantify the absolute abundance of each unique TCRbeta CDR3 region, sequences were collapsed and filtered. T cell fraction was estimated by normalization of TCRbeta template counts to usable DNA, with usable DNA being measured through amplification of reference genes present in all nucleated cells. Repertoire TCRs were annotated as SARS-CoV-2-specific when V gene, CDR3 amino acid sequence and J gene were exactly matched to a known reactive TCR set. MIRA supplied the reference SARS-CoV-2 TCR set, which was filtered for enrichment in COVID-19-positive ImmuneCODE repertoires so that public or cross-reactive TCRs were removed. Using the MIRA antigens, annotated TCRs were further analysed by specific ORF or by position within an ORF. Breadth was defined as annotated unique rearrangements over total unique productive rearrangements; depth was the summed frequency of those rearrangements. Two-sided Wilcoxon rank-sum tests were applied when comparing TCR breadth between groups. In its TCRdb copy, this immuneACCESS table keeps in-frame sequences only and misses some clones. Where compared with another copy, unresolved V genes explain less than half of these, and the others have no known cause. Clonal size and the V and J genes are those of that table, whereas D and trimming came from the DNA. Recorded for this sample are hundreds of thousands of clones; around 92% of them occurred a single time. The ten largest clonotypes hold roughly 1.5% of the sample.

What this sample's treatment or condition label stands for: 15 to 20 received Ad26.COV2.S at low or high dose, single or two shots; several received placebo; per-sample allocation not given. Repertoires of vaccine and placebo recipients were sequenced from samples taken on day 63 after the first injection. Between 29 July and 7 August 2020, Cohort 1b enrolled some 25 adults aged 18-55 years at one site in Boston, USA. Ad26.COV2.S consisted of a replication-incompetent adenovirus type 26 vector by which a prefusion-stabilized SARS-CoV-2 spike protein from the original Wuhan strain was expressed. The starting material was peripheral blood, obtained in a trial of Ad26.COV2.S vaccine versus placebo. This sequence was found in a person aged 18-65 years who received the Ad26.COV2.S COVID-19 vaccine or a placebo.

The CDR3 region: CASSPGRGYTF. The sequenced DNA: TGCGCCAGCAGCCCGGGGCGCGGCTACACCTTC. Rearrangement joined TRBV5-1 to TRBJ1-2; TRBD1 might be the D gene, on 5 matching bases. The CDR3 has 11 amino acids, counting the end cysteine and phenylalanine. The DNA shown is the 33-base CDR3, in frame from base 1. V is clipped by 4 bases and J by 8 bases, and the sequence between their germline boundaries is 9 bases long. CDR1 SGHRS and CDR2 YFSETQ are derived from the germline V gene. Outside the CDR3, residues come from the reference TRBV5-1 and TRBJ1-2 proteins, so the full variable domain is: KAGVTQTPRYLIKTRGQQVTLSCSPISGHRSVSWYQQTPGQGLQFLFEYFSETQRNKGNFPGRFSGRQFSNSRSEMNVSTLELGDSALYLCASSPGRGYTFGSGTRLTVV.